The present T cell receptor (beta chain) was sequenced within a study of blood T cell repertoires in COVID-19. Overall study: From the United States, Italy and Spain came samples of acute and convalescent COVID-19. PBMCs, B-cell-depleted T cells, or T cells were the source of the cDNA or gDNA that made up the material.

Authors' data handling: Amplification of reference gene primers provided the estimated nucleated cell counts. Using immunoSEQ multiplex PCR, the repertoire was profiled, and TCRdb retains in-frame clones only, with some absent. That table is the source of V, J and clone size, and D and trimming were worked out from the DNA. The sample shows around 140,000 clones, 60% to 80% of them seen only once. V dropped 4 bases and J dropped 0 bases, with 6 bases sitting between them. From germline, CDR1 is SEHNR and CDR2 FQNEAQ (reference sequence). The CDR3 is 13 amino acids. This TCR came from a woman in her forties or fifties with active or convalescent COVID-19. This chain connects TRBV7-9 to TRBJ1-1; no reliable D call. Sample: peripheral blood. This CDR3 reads CASSSLMNTEAFF. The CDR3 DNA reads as TGTGCCAGCAGCTCCCTAATGAACACTGAAGCTTTCTTT.